These 25 T cell receptor beta chains came from one sample sequenced in a study of beta chain features in type 1 diabetes. Reverse transcription of all isolated RNA meant that expressed TCRB transcripts were sequenced. Repertoires were generated with immunoSEQ multiplex PCR, while TCRdb's copy carries only in-frame clones and drops some. The profile shows 150,000 to 180,000 clones, roughly 10% of them singletons. The sample was central memory CD4+ T cells from blood. The source of these receptors is a man aged 18 to 29 in good health.

This clone appeared a few times. V is TRBV4-3 and J is TRBJ1-2, with unresolved D. Per germline, CDR1 LGHNA and CDR2 YSLEER. The CDR3 totals 15 residues. V gave up 0 bases and J gave up 2 bases, with 10 bases separating them. CDR3 protein: CASSQDPAGNYGYTF. CDR3 DNA sequence: TGCGCCAGCAGCCAAGATCCAGCGGGGAACTATGGCTACACCTTC.

The sample holds many counts of this clone. This chain uses TRBV7-2 with TRBJ2-1, with unresolved D. The CDR3 consists of 13 residues. CDR1 is SGHTA and CDR2 is FQGNSA in the germline V gene. V lost 5 bases, J lost 9 bases, and 14 bases lay in between. In nucleotides, the CDR3 is TGTGCCAGCAGCCCAGTAGCCGAACGTGAGCAGTTCTTC. Translating it yields CASSPVAEREQFF.

This clone occurred a few times. The gene calls are TRBV7-9 and TRBJ2-1; D might be TRBD1 (8 bases). The CDR3 consists of 15 residues. Per the germline V gene, CDR1 is SEHNR and CDR2 is FQNEAQ (reference sequence). Trimming left V 3 bases short and J 9 bases short, with 18 bases between. CDR3 amino acids: CASSFGQGAGVEQFF. The CDR3 nucleotides are TGTGCCAGCAGCTTCGGACAGGGTGCGGGAGTTGAGCAGTTCTTC.

This clone was observed a few times. The chain combines TRBV25-1 with TRBJ1-4; tentative D call: TRBD1 (6 bases). V lost 6 bases to trimming and J lost 4 bases, with 15 bases between them. Germline V gene lookup returns CDR1 MGHDK and CDR2 SYGVNS. This CDR3 has 15 residues. Written as DNA, the CDR3 is TGTGCCAGCAGCCGTAACACAGGGCGTAATGAAAAACTGTTTTTT. It yields the protein CASSRNTGRNEKLFF.

This clone was seen more than once but under ten times. This chain links TRBV28 with TRBJ2-1, with D tentatively TRBD2 (6 bases). Germline CDR1 and CDR2: MDHEN and SYDVKM. V was cut by 3 bases and J by 9 bases, with 18 bases left in between. CDR3 size: 15 residues. The CDR3 spells CASSFPPSAWGEQFF. CDR3 DNA: TGTGCCAGCAGTTTTCCACCTAGCGCATGGGGTGAGCAGTTCTTC. The variable domain in full, with the rest retrieved from reference TRBV28 and TRBJ2-1, is DVKVTQSSRYLVKRTGEKVFLECVQDMDHENMFWYRQDPGLGLRLIYFSYDVKMKEKGDIPEGYSVSREKKERFSLILESASTNQTSMYLCASSFPPSAWGEQFFGPGTRLTVL.

The chain recombines TRBV13 with TRBJ1-3, with D uncertain. Germline values: CDR1 PRHDT, CDR2 FYEKMQ (reference sequence). The CDR3 sequence is 15 residues long. V was shortened by 1 base and J by 2 bases, with 9 bases between the two germline ends. The CDR3 loop is CASSLEPGTGNTIYF. The CDR3 region has the DNA TGTGCCAGCAGCTTAGAACCCGGGACTGGAAACACCATATATTTT.

The V gene is TRBV4-1, the J gene TRBJ2-5, with D tentatively TRBD2 (6 bases). The CDR3 is 14 residues long. Germline lookup yields CDR1 MGHRA and CDR2 YSYEKL. Trimming cost V 0 bases and J 5 bases, with 10 bases left between them. CDR3 loop: CASSQDLAEETQYF. CDR3 sequence (DNA): TGCGCCAGCAGCCAAGATTTAGCGGAGGAGACCCAGTACTTC.

The chain couples TRBV28 to TRBJ1-1; TRBD1 matches at 9 bases. There are 13 residues in the CDR3. Germline-derived CDR1 and CDR2 are MDHEN and SYDVKM. J gave up 2 bases and V 8 bases, and 3 bases lay outside the gene matches. The CDR3 reads CASWTGVNTEAFF. As DNA, the CDR3 is TGTGCCAGCTGGACAGGGGTAAACACTGAAGCTTTCTTT.

This chain joins TRBV19 and TRBJ1-4; D remains ambiguous. Germline V gene sequence: CDR1 LNHDA, CDR2 SQIVND (reference sequence). This CDR3 has 10 residues. Between the trimmed V and J ends, which lost 6 bases and 10 bases, there was a span of 6 bases. DNA for the CDR3: TGTGCCAGTAGCTACAGAAAACTGTTTTTT. Translating gives CASSYRKLFF. Variable domain in full (rest from reference TRBV19 and TRBJ1-4): DGGITQSPKYLFRKEGQNVTLSCEQNLNHDAMYWYRQDPGQGLRLIYYSQIVNDFQKGDIAEGYSVSREKKESFPLTVTSAQKNPTAFYLCASSYRKLFFGSGTQLSVL.

As concerns this clone: Within the sample, other DNA sequences also encode this same CDR3. This sequence joins TRBV20-1 and TRBJ1-5; D is perhaps TRBD1 (5 bases). This CDR3 is 11 amino acids long. V dropped 4 bases and J dropped 6 bases, with 7 bases sitting between them. Germline V gives CDR1 DFQATT, CDR2 SNEGSKA (reference sequence). As DNA, the CDR3 is TGCAGTGCTATTGACAGTCAGCCCCAGCATTTT. It specifies CSAIDSQPQHF.

This clone was observed a few times. The V and J genes are TRBV10-3 and TRBJ1-1, with TRBD1 identical over 7 bases. CDR1 and CDR2 from the germline V gene are ENHRY and SYGVKD. This CDR3 contains 13 residues. Trimming at V came to 5 bases and at J to 3 bases, leaving 3 bases not matched to a gene. CDR3 DNA sequence: TGTGCCATCAGTTCCGACAGGGACACTGAAGCTTTCTTT. Translating it yields CAISSDRDTEAFF.

V is TRBV5-1 and J is TRBJ2-1; D remains ambiguous. The CDR3 loop spans 16 amino acids. CDR1 and CDR2 (germline): SGHRS, YFSETQ. V lost 2 bases, J lost 8 bases, and 20 bases lay in between. The DNA of the CDR3 is TGCGCCAGCAGCTTATCCTCCAGCGATGATATCTATGAGCAGTTCTTC. This encodes CASSLSSSDDIYEQFF.

The chain links TRBV15 to TRBJ1-2; the D is unclear. CDR3 length: 17 amino acids. With 4 bases removed from V and 0 bases from J, the gap between germline ends came to 18 bases. Germline CDR1 LNHNV, CDR2 YYDKDF (reference sequence). The CDR3 protein is CATSKGVGLQANYGYTF. The CDR3 DNA follows: TGTGCCACCAGCAAGGGAGTAGGGCTTCAAGCTAACTATGGCTACACCTTC.

This clone was seen more than once but under ten times. The genes are TRBV28 and TRBJ2-7; D is ambiguous. The germline V gene has CDR1 MDHEN and CDR2 SYDVKM. V lost 6 bases, J lost 7 bases, and 19 bases lay in between. The CDR3 has 14 residues. Here the CDR3 reads CASSSSPLRREQYF. The CDR3 DNA follows: TGTGCCAGCAGCTCCAGTCCCTTAAGGCGGGAGCAGTACTTC.

This sequence joins TRBV28 and TRBJ2-5; TRBD1 matches at 7 bases. This CDR3 has 15 amino acids. With 5 bases clipped from V and 5 bases from J, the junction kept 11 bases outside the gene matches. The germline V gene has CDR1 MDHEN and CDR2 SYDVKM. CDR3 coding DNA: TGTGCCAGCAGTCCACCGACAGGGAACGGCGAGACCCAGTACTTC. Amino acid sequence: CASSPPTGNGETQYF.

In this sample, this clone turned up a few times. The chain links TRBV6-6 to TRBJ2-4; 10 bases are shared with TRBD1. The CDR3 extends over 14 amino acids. Germline loops: CDR1 MNHNY, CDR2 SVGAGI (reference sequence). V trimming: 6 bases; J trimming: 2 bases; junction bases outside the gene matches: 1. The CDR3 loop is CASRGQGSKNIQYF. In nucleotides, the CDR3 is TGTGCCAGCAGGGGACAGGGGTCCAAAAACATTCAGTACTTC.

The rearrangement joins TRBV7-2 to TRBJ2-3; 9 bases align to TRBD2. The germline V gene has CDR1 SGHTA and CDR2 FQGNSA. CDR3 size: 13 residues. J gave up 10 bases and V 6 bases, and 8 bases lay outside the gene matches. The CDR3 protein is CASSFNSGSSQYF. The CDR3, as DNA: TGTGCCAGCAGTTTCAATAGCGGGAGTTCGCAGTATTTT.

Concerning this clone itself: Given a far larger clone just one base away, this is likely a sequencing read error. The V and J genes are TRBV7-9 and TRBJ2-4; D perhaps matches TRBD2 (6 bases). The CDR3 covers 15 residues. Germline CDR1 reads SEHNR; CDR2 reads FQNEAQ (reference sequence). In DNA form, the CDR3 reads TGTGCCAGCAGCGTAGCCCTTCGGAGGGGAGACATTCAGTACTTC. Its protein is CASSVALRRGDIQYF.

This clone was observed a few times. The chain joins TRBV4-1 to TRBJ2-7; D is unclear. The germline V gene encodes CDR1 MGHRA and CDR2 YSYEKL. The CDR3 is 14 residues long. The V and J ends lost 0 bases and 2 bases respectively, with 8 bases between them. CDR3 DNA: TGCGCCAGCAGCCAAGACGCCTCGACCTACGAGCAGTACTTC. It specifies CASSQDASTYEQYF.

The table lists this clone with a few counts. This rearrangement joins TRBV15 to TRBJ1-1, with no clear D. V shed 0 bases and J shed 6 bases, with 8 bases lying between them. Germline V gives CDR1 LNHNV, CDR2 YYDKDF (reference sequence). The CDR3 extends over 13 amino acids. CDR3 sequence: CATSREERAEAFF. CDR3 DNA sequence: TGTGCCACCAGCAGAGAGGAACGGGCTGAAGCTTTCTTT.

This clone came up a few times. V is TRBV19 and J is TRBJ2-3; 10 bases align to TRBD2. From germline, CDR1 is LNHDA and CDR2 SQIVND (reference sequence). The trim removed 4 bases at V and 4 bases at J, leaving 8 bases unmatched. CDR3 size: 16 residues. The CDR3: CASSTAGGAPADTQYF. The DNA of the CDR3 is TGTGCCAGTAGTACAGCGGGAGGGGCACCGGCAGATACGCAGTATTTT. The whole variable domain, remainder taken from reference TRBV19 and TRBJ2-3, is DGGITQSPKYLFRKEGQNVTLSCEQNLNHDAMYWYRQDPGQGLRLIYYSQIVNDFQKGDIAEGYSVSREKKESFPLTVTSAQKNPTAFYLCASSTAGGAPADTQYFGPGTRLTVL.

This clone has just a few counts. The chain joins TRBV13 to TRBJ2-1; D gene ambiguous. Between the trimmed V and J ends, which lost 6 bases and 7 bases, there was a span of 16 bases. Germline CDR1 PRHDT, CDR2 FYEKMQ (reference sequence). There are 14 residues in the CDR3. CDR3 coding DNA: TGTGCCAGCAGTCTGCGACATCTTGGGAATGAGCAGTTCTTC. Translated, it gives CASSLRHLGNEQFF.

This rearrangement joins TRBV11-3 to TRBJ2-3, with TRBD2 matching over 11 bases. This CDR3 contains 16 residues. The germline gives CDR1 SGHNT, CDR2 YENEEA. V dropped 2 bases and J dropped 2; count of bases not matched to a gene: 3. The CDR3 DNA reads as TGTGCCAGCAGCTTAACTAGCGGGGGTTTCACAGATACGCAGTATTTT. Its translation is CASSLTSGGFTDTQYF.

This clone was observed a handful of times. The chain joins TRBV25-1 to TRBJ1-1; 7 bases match TRBD1. Germline CDR1 and CDR2: MGHDK and SYGVNS. This CDR3 comprises 16 residues. The trim removed 4 bases at V and 1 base at J, leaving 9 bases unmatched. CDR3 DNA: TGTGCCAGCAGTGCTCCACAGGGGCGCGGGAACACTGAAGCTTTCTTT. Translated, it gives CASSAPQGRGNTEAFF.

This rearrangement joins TRBV18 to TRBJ2-7, with 8 nucleotides matching TRBD2. V dropped 2 bases and J dropped 6; count of bases not matched to a gene: 12. The CDR3 totals 16 residues. Germline V lookup: CDR1 KGHSH, CDR2 LQKENI. In DNA, the CDR3 is TGTGCCAGCTCACCAAGTTTCAGCGGGGGATCAAGCGAGCAGTACTTC. This encodes CASSPSFSGGSSEQYF.